This paragraph covers one TCR beta chain sequence. Measured with immunoSEQ multiplex PCR; TCRdb has only the in-frame clones, and not every one. The sample contains tens of thousands of clones, more than 80% of which appear only once. This specimen belongs to a study of T cell changes during pregnancy in multiple sclerosis. Germline-derived CDR1 and CDR2 are SGHTA and FQGNSA. The CDR3 is 19 amino acids. V shed 1 base and J 6 bases; nucleotides not matched to a gene: 12. The specimen comprised CD4+ T cells from peripheral blood mononuclear cells, sampled in the third trimester of pregnancy. The TCR comes from a female donor in good health, enrolled as a control in a pregnancy study. This chain connects TRBV7-2 to TRBJ2-1; 13 bases map to TRBD2. Here the CDR3 reads CASSLVSLAGGPFGNEQFF. CDR3 in DNA: TGTGCCAGCAGCTTAGTATCACTAGCGGGAGGGCCCTTCGGCAATGAGCAGTTCTTC.